Listed below are T cell receptor beta chains from one sample, sequenced in a study of blood T cell repertoires in COVID-19. Profiling relied on immunoSEQ multiplex PCR, and the TCRdb table lists in-frame clones only, not all of them. This table has 85,000 to 110,000 clones, roughly 89% appearing once. Sequenced input: peripheral blood. These receptors all come from a woman older than 75 in a cohort sampled during active COVID-19. CDR3s include the opening cysteine and the closing phenylalanine or tryptophan.

>TRBJ2-2|TRBV7-9
CASSYTSTGELFF
>TRBJ1-1|TRBV18
CASSPMAEFTEAFF
>TRBJ1-5|TRBV19
CASSPGQGNQPQHF
>TRBJ2-7|TRBV20-1
CSASVQNEQYF
>TRBJ2-7|TRBV3-1/TRBV3-2
CASSQAIDGTGAYEQYF
>TRBJ2-7|TRBV6-6
CASSLDRVGIYEQYF
>TRBJ2-6|TRBV11-2
CASSPPTRGVHSGANVLTF
>TRBJ2-5|TRBV6-1
CASSEGAGPLQYF
>TRBJ2-3|TRBV28
CALAGGTSTDTQYF
>TRBJ2-7|TRBV27
CASTLRGALSSYEQYF
>TRBJ2-5|TRBV15
CATATSGSGETQYF
>TRBJ1-1|TRBV2
CASPGGQGTEAFF
>TRBJ1-6|TRBV9
CASSEDISPSPLHF
>TRBJ1-6|TRBV27
CASSLTGRRTYNSPLHF
>TRBJ2-2|TRBV5-1
CASSPGHNTGELFF
>TRBJ2-2|TRBV5-1
CASSLTRGDTGELFF
>TRBJ2-7|TRBV15
CATSRGGGGATYEQYF
>TRBJ2-1|TRBV7-2
CASRFSVGPLNEQFF
>TRBJ1-1|TRBV27
CASLRRGFAFF
>TRBJ2-2|TRBV14
CASSQATAYTGELFF
>TRBJ1-1|TRBV19
CASSVNRGTEAFF
>TRBJ1-2|TRBV6-5
CASSPPYGYTF
>TRBJ1-5|TRBV28
CASRRDSLQPQHF
>TRBJ2-2|TRBV5-1
CASSLGQETQAGELFF
>TRBJ2-1|TRBV30
CAWDEFSGGISAGEQFF
>TRBJ2-6|TRBV5-1
CASLEAGANVLTF
>TRBJ2-7|TRBV12-5
CASGPGTGSEQYF
>TRBJ2-7|TRBV10-3
CAIQGADYEQYF
>TRBJ2-1|TRBV7-2
CASSFPTGTGDYNEQFF
>TRBJ2-7|TRBV5-7
CASSLGLAGGPLLEQYF